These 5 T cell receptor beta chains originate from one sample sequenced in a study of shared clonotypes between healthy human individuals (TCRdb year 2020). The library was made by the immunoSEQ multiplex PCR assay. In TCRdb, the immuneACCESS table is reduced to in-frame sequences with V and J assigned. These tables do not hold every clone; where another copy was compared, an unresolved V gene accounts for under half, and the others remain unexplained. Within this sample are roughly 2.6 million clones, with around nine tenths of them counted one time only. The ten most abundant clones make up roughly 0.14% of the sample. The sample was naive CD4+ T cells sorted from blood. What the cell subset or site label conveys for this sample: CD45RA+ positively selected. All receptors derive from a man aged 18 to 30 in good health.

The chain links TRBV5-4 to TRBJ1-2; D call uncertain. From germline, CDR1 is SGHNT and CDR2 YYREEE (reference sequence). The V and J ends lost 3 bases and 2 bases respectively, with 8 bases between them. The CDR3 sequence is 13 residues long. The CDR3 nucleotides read TGTGCCAGCAGCTGGACGGAGAACTATGGCTACACCTTC. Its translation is CASSWTENYGYTF.

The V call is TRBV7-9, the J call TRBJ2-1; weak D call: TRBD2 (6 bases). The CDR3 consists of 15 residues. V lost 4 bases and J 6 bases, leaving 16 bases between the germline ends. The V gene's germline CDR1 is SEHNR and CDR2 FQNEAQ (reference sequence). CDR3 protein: CASSSASVRSNEQFF. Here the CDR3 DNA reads TGTGCCAGCAGCTCTGCTAGCGTCCGGTCCAATGAGCAGTTCTTC.

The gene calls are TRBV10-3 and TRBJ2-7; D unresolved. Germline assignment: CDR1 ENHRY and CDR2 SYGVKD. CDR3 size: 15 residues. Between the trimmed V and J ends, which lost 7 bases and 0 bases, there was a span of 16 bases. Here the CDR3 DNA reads TGTGCCATCAAGGGTGGCAGGTTAAGCTCCTACGAGCAGTACTTC. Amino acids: CAIKGGRLSSYEQYF.

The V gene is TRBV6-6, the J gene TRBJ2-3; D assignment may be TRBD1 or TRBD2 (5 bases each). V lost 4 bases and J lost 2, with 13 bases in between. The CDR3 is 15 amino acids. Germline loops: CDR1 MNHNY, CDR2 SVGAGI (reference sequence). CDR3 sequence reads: CASSSGTEYTDTQYF. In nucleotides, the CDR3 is TGTGCCAGCAGTTCCGGGACGGAATACACAGATACGCAGTATTTT.

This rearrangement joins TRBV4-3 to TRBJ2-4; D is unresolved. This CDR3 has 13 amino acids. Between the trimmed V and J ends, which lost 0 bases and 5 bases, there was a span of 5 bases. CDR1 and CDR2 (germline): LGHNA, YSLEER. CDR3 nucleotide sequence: TGCGCCAGCAGCCAAGAACGGGAAAACATTCAGTACTTC. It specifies CASSQERENIQYF.